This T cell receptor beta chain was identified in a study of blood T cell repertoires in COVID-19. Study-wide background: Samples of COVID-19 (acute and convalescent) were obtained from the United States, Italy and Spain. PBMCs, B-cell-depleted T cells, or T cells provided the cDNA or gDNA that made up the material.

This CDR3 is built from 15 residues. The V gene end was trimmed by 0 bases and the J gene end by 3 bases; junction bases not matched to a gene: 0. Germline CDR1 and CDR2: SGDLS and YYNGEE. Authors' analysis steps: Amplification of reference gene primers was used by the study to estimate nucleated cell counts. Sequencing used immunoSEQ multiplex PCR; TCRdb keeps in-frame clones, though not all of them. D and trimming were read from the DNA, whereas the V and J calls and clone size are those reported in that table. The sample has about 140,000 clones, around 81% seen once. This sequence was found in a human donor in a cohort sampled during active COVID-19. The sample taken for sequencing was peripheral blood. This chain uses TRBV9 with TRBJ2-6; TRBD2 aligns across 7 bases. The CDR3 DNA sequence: TGTGCCAGCAGCGTAGCGGGGGGTGGGGCCAACGTCCTGACTTTC. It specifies CASSVAGGGANVLTF.